This T cell receptor (beta chain) was profiled in a study of T cells in women clearing cervical HPV infection. The CDR3 is 13 amino acids. V was pared by 5 bases and J by 6 bases, with 10 bases between. Comment on this clone: The read stops 3 residues short of the end of the CDR3; the missing end is completed from the germline J gene.

TCRdb's copy holds only in-frame clones and misses some; the assay was immunoSEQ multiplex PCR. Its table lists about 20,000 clones. What was sequenced was blood buffy coat. The sequence came from a woman aged 18 to 75 with a cervical HPV16 infection that either progressed to CIN3+ or cleared (not recorded which). This chain uses TRBV12-3 or TRBV12-4 with TRBJ2-2, with D maybe TRBD1 (5 bases). The part of the CDR3 DNA that was read is TGTGCCAGCAGTATCGGACACGCCGGGGAG. It is translated as CASSIGHAGE. The full CDR3 is CASSIGHAGELFF.